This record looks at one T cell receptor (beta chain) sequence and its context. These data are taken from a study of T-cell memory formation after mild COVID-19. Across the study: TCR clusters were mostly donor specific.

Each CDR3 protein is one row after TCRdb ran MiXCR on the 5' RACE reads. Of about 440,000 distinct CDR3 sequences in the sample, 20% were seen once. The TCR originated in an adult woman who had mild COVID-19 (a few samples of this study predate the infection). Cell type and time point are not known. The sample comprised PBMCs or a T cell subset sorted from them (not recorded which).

CDR3 bases: TGTGCCAGCAGTAGTCCGGAAGGCGATCAGTACTTC. Residues: CASSSPEGDQYF. The chain has TRBV2 and TRBJ2-4; the D is unclear. Trimming removed 5 bases from V and 12 bases from J, with 14 bases in between. The germline CDR1 and CDR2 sequences are SNHLY and FYNNEI. This CDR3 has 12 amino acids.